This T cell receptor (beta chain) originates from a study of regulatory T cells in long-lasting Graves disease. The wider study: Disease was considered persistent Graves' disease after over 5 years of antithyroid drugs (with positive TSH receptor antibodies).

CDR3-region Arm-PCR and iRepertoire HTBI primers produced the TCR beta libraries. TCRdb reprocessed the multiplex PCR reads via MiXCR and lists one record per CDR3 protein. The table lists over 450,000 distinct CDR3 sequences, under 25% of them singletons. Described time point: persistent/refractory GD, antithyroid drugs over 5 years with positive TRAb. From RNA extracted from PBMCs, the TCR library was made. For this clonotype: The antigen is unknown.

Germline V lookup: CDR1 SGDLS, CDR2 YYNGEE. There are 16 residues in the CDR3. The V and J ends lost 1 base and 7 bases, in that order; junction bases with no gene match: 5. Broader study findings: Relative to newly diagnosed Graves' patients, persistent ones had lower TCR diversity. TRBV28 was favored in persistent disease, as were TRBJ1-2 and TRBJ2-5.

V usage is TRBV9 and J usage is TRBJ2-2, with 12 positions matching TRBD1. The source was peripheral blood mononuclear cells (PBMCs), collected when the disease was refractory, from a patient treated with antithyroid drugs. The origin of this receptor is a female donor with Graves disease. CDR3 residues: CASSVLGQGAGGELFF. In DNA, the CDR3 is TGTGCCAGCAGCGTACTGGGACAGGGGGCCGGCGGGGAGCTGTTTTTT.